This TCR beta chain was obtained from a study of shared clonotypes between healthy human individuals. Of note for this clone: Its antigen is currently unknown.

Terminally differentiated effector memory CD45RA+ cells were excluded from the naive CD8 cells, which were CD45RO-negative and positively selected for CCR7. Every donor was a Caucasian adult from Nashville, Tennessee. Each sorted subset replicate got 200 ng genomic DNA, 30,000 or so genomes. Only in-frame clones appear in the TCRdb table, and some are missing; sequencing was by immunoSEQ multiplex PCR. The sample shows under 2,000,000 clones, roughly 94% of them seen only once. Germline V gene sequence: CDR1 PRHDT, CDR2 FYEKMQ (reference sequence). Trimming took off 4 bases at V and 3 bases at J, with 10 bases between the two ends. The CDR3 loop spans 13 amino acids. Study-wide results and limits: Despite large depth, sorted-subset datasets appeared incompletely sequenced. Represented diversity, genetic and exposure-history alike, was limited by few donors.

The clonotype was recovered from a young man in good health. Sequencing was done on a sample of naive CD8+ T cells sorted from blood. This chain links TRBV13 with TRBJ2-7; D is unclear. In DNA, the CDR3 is TGTGCCAGCAGCTCGCTCCCTAACTACGAGCAGTACTTC. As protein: CASSSLPNYEQYF. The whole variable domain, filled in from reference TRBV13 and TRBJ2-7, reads AAGVIQSPRHLIKEKRETATLKCYPIPRHDTVYWYQQGPGQDPQFLISFYEKMQSDKGSIPDRFSAQQFSDYHSELNMSSLELGDSALYFCASSSLPNYEQYFGPGTRLTVT.